This T cell receptor beta chain derives from a study of blood T cell repertoires in COVID-19. Germline V gene data show CDR1 as KGHDR and CDR2 as SFDVKD. CDR3 length equals 15 residues. V lost 6 bases to trimming and J lost 4 bases; unmatched junction nucleotides: 5. The assay was immunoSEQ multiplex PCR, and TCRdb's table has in-frame clones only and misses some. The sample comprises some 43,000 clones, about 91% of which are singletons, and 15% to 17% rests with the top ten. The clonotype comes from a man aged 55 to 69 with active COVID-19. What was sequenced was peripheral blood. The chain employs TRBV24-1 and TRBJ2-2; 9 bases fit TRBD1. CDR3 in DNA: TGTGCCACCAGTCATACGACAGGGGGCACCGGGGAGCTGTTTTTT. Residues: CATSHTTGGTGELFF.